The 23 T cell receptor beta chains reported below all come from one sample, sequenced in a study of OX40 agonist ivuxolimab in advanced cancers. TCRdb's table, derived via immunoSEQ multiplex PCR, lists solely in-frame clones and lacks some. This sample yields about 69,000 clones, of which around four fifths are seen a single time; approximately 2.3% belongs to the top ten. This material consisted of CD4+ or CD8+ T cells sorted from blood, taken in a trial of the OX40 agonist ivuxolimab. The receptors come from an adult with an advanced solid tumor such as melanoma, head and neck, liver or kidney cancer.

The V and J genes are TRBV5-1 and TRBJ2-7, with 7 nucleotides matching TRBD1. The ends lost 0 bases at V and 1 base at J; junction bases unmatched: 4. Germline CDR1 and CDR2: SGHRS and YFSETQ. The CDR3 is 15 residues long. The DNA of the CDR3 is TGCGCCAGCAGCTTGGGAGGGGGCGGTTCCTACGAGCAGTACTTC. Translated: CASSLGGGGSYEQYF.

The V gene is TRBV14, the J gene TRBJ2-1; 12 bases agree with TRBD2. This CDR3 has 17 residues. J gave up 3 bases and V 0 bases, and 3 bases lay outside the gene matches. Germline V gene lookup returns CDR1 SGHDN and CDR2 FVKESK. CDR3 nucleotide sequence: TGTGCCAGCAGCCAAGATCTAGCGGGAGGGCTCTACAATGAGCAGTTCTTC. This gives the protein CASSQDLAGGLYNEQFF. Full variable domain (rest looked up from reference TRBV14 and TRBJ2-1): EAGVTQFPSHSVIEKGQTVTLRCDPISGHDNLYWYRRVMGKEIKFLLHFVKESKQDESGMPNNRFLAERTGGTYSTLKVQPAELEDSGVYFCASSQDLAGGLYNEQFFGPGTRLTVL.

The chain joins TRBV4-1 to TRBJ1-3; no definite D call. The V gene's germline CDR1 is MGHRA and CDR2 YSYEKL. V was clipped by 2 bases and J by 0 bases, with 5 bases between them. The CDR3 spans 14 residues. The CDR3: CASSQRVSGNTIYF. As DNA, the CDR3 is TGCGCCAGCAGCCAACGGGTCTCTGGAAACACCATATATTTT.

The chain employs TRBV18 and TRBJ1-5; D possibly corresponds to TRBD1 (6 bases). V dropped 8 bases and J dropped 7 bases, with 15 bases sitting between them. Germline assignment: CDR1 KGHSH and CDR2 LQKENI. This CDR3 contains 13 residues. The CDR3 bases are TGTGCCAGCGCCCCGGGGGGCGTCCAGCCCCAGCATTTT. Protein sequence: CASAPGGVQPQHF.

The rearrangement uses TRBV19 and TRBJ1-2, with 7 bases that match TRBD1. Losses at the gene ends were 3 bases for V and 1 base for J; bases not matched to a gene: 5. This CDR3 has 15 residues. Per the germline V gene, CDR1 is LNHDA and CDR2 is SQIVND (reference sequence). The CDR3 sequence: CASSMKGGHNYGYTF. Written as DNA, the CDR3 is TGTGCCAGTAGTATGAAAGGGGGCCATAACTATGGCTACACCTTC.

J is TRBJ1-1 and V is TRBV6-6, with D tentatively TRBD1 (5 bases). Germline V gene data show CDR1 as MNHNY and CDR2 as SVGAGI (reference sequence). The germline V and J ends were trimmed by 0 bases and 3 bases, with 11 bases remaining between them. There are 15 residues in the CDR3. CDR3: CASSYSFQGHTEAFF. The CDR3 DNA reads TGTGCCAGCAGTTACTCTTTCCAGGGCCACACTGAAGCTTTCTTT.

This clone was recorded only once. V and J are TRBV5-1 and TRBJ2-4; 7 nucleotides line up with TRBD2. Losses at the gene ends were 9 bases for V and 8 bases for J; bases not matched to a gene: 5. The germline V gene has CDR1 SGHRS and CDR2 YFSETQ. The CDR3 contains 11 residues. CDR3 residues: CATLAGDIQYF. CDR3 DNA: TGCGCCACCCTTGCGGGGGACATTCAGTACTTC. Drawing the rest from reference TRBV5-1 and TRBJ2-4, the complete variable domain is KAGVTQTPRYLIKTRGQQVTLSCSPISGHRSVSWYQQTPGQGLQFLFEYFSETQRNKGNFPGRFSGRQFSNSRSEMNVSTLELGDSALYLCATLAGDIQYFGAGTRLSVL.

The CDR3 DNA is TGTGCTTACGGGACCGGCGGGGGGCGGGACAATGAGCAGTTCTTC. Its protein product is CAYGTGGGRDNEQFF. The rearrangement links TRBV7-9 to TRBJ2-1, with 8 bases matching TRBD2. The CDR3 runs 15 residues. Germline CDR1 and CDR2: SEHNR and FQNEAQ (reference sequence).

V and J are TRBV9 and TRBJ2-1; 8 bases map to TRBD2. The germline V gene encodes CDR1 SGDLS and CDR2 YYNGEE. The V gene end was trimmed by 3 bases and the J gene end by 3 bases; junction bases not matched to a gene: 8. The length of the CDR3 is 16 residues. The CDR3 reads CASSARAGGNYNEQFF. The CDR3 DNA reads TGTGCCAGCAGCGCTCGTGCGGGGGGTAACTACAATGAGCAGTTCTTC.

This clone appeared many times. The V gene is TRBV2, the J gene TRBJ1-2; D remains ambiguous. The germline gives CDR1 SNHLY, CDR2 FYNNEI. Trimming took off 4 bases at V and 8 bases at J, with 14 bases between the two ends. The CDR3 extends over 13 amino acids. The DNA for the CDR3 is TGTGCCAGCAGTGTCAGGCCCCTCGAGGGCTACACCTTC. Amino acid sequence: CASSVRPLEGYTF.

V is TRBV7-9 and J is TRBJ2-3, with D hard to call. V was clipped by 1 base and J by 3 bases, with 17 bases between them. The CDR3 loop spans 17 amino acids. CDR1 and CDR2 (germline): SEHNR, FQNEAQ (reference sequence). In nucleotides, the CDR3 is TGTGCCAGCAGCTTAGAGTTGGGCGGTGACTTAACAGATACGCAGTATTTT. The encoded protein is CASSLELGGDLTDTQYF.

V and J are TRBV6-6 and TRBJ2-7, with D unclear. The CDR3 has 11 residues. Trimming removed 6 bases at V and 4 bases at J, with 7 bases between. The germline V gene has CDR1 MNHNY and CDR2 SVGAGI (reference sequence). CDR3 sequence: CASRLEYEQYF. The CDR3 DNA reads TGTGCCAGCAGGCTAGAATACGAGCAGTACTTC.

The V call is TRBV30, the J call TRBJ2-5; D unclear. V was pared by 3 bases and J by 5 bases, with 10 bases between. The CDR3 runs 12 residues. Germline V gives CDR1 GTSNPN, CDR2 SVGIG (reference sequence). CDR3 amino acids: CAWSATGETQYF. CDR3 DNA sequence: TGTGCCTGGAGCGCTACGGGTGAGACCCAGTACTTC.

The chain recombines TRBV9 with TRBJ1-1; 7 bases align to TRBD1. This CDR3 spans 17 amino acids. CDR1 and CDR2 from the germline V gene are SGDLS and YYNGEE. With V trimmed by 4 bases and J by 4 bases, 16 bases remained unmatched. CDR3 in amino acids: CASSPTGAGVFSTEAFF. CDR3 DNA sequence: TGTGCCAGCAGCCCCACAGGGGCGGGAGTGTTTAGCACTGAAGCTTTCTTT.

The V gene is TRBV23-1, the J gene TRBJ2-1, with 8 positions matching TRBD2. TRBV23-1 is filed as an ORF, its function uncertain. The CDR3 has 20 amino acids. V dropped 0 bases and J dropped 0; count of bases not matched to a gene: 13. DNA for the CDR3: TGCGCCAGCAGTCAATCTAGTTCTAGCGGGCCGGCAAGCTCCTACAATGAGCAGTTCTTC. Amino acids: CASSQSSSSGPASSYNEQFF.

This clone was seen a few times. The CDR3: CASGHSYRRHF. The CDR3, as DNA: TGTGCCAGCGGACACAGTTACAGACGGCATTTT. The gene calls are TRBV28 and TRBJ1-5; possibly TRBD1 for D (5 bases). Per germline, CDR1 MDHEN and CDR2 SYDVKM. Trimming shortened V by 8 bases and J by 15 bases, and 17 bases separated the two germline ends. The CDR3 extends over 11 amino acids. The full variable domain, with the rest looked up from reference TRBV28 and TRBJ1-5, is DVKVTQSSRYLVKRTGEKVFLECVQDMDHENMFWYRQDPGLGLRLIYFSYDVKMKEKGDIPEGYSVSREKKERFSLILESASTNQTSMYLCASGHSYRRHFGDGTRLSIL.

The CDR3 loop is CASSQARTGGAEQYF. CDR3 DNA sequence: TGCGCCAGCAGCCAGGCCAGGACAGGGGGCGCAGAGCAGTACTTC. The chain joins TRBV4-1 to TRBJ2-7, with TRBD1 matching 11 bases. Losses at the gene ends were 3 bases for V and 7 bases for J; bases not matched to a gene: 8. The germline gives CDR1 MGHRA, CDR2 YSYEKL. The CDR3 extends over 15 amino acids.

The chain couples TRBV19 to TRBJ2-2; D remains unclear. This CDR3 spans 14 amino acids. Trimming left V 3 bases short and J 4 bases short, with 9 bases between. The germline CDR1 and CDR2 sequences are LNHDA and SQIVND (reference sequence). CDR3 in amino acids: CASSIDGPTGELFF. The CDR3 DNA sequence: TGTGCCAGTAGTATCGATGGACCCACCGGGGAGCTGTTTTTT.

The CDR3 DNA follows: TGCGCCAGCAGCTTTCCGGGTAGCGGCTTCTACGAGCAGTACTTC. It specifies CASSFPGSGFYEQYF. V usage is TRBV5-1 and J usage is TRBJ2-7, with a possible D match to TRBD2 (6 bases). The length of the CDR3 is 15 residues. Between the trimmed V and J ends, which lost 2 bases and 3 bases, there was a span of 15 bases. From germline, CDR1 is SGHRS and CDR2 YFSETQ.

This clone is a singleton in its sample. This chain uses TRBV4-2 with TRBJ2-2; the D is unclear. Germline loops: CDR1 LGHNA, CDR2 YNFKEQ. V lost 1 base, J lost 0 bases, and 6 bases lay in between. The CDR3 runs to 15 residues. CDR3 protein: CASSQGNPNTGELFF. The DNA for the CDR3 is TGTGCCAGCAGCCAAGGCAACCCGAACACCGGGGAGCTGTTTTTT.

V gene TRBV2 combines with J gene TRBJ2-7, with 10 nucleotides matching TRBD2. Trimming cost V 4 bases and J 4 bases; bases outside gene matches: 4. Germline CDR1 SNHLY, CDR2 FYNNEI. The CDR3 is 14 residues long. The CDR3 protein is CASSVETSGYEQYF. CDR3 DNA sequence: TGTGCCAGCAGTGTCGAGACTAGCGGGTACGAGCAGTACTTC.

This sequence joins TRBV29-1 and TRBJ1-2; D is unresolved. CDR1 and CDR2 from the germline V gene are SQVTM and ANQGSEA. CDR3 length equals 11 residues. The V end lost 2 bases, the J end lost 7 bases, and 8 bases lay between the germline ends. The CDR3 nucleotides are TGCAGCGTTGAAAGTCCCTCTGGCTACACCTTC. Amino acid sequence: CSVESPSGYTF. Variable domain in full (rest from reference TRBV29-1 and TRBJ1-2): SAVISQKPSRDICQRGTSLTIQCQVDSQVTMMFWYRQQPGQSLTLIATANQGSEATYESGFVIDKFPISRPNLTFSTLTVSNMSPEDSSIYLCSVESPSGYTFGSGTRLTVV.

V usage is TRBV5-1 and J usage is TRBJ1-2, with TRBD1 matching 9 bases. In germline, CDR1 is SGHRS, CDR2 YFSETQ. The CDR3 loop spans 14 amino acids. Losses at the gene ends were 6 bases for V and 6 bases for J; bases not matched to a gene: 9. The CDR3 DNA follows: TGCGCCAGCACCTTCCGGACAGGGGAGAATGGCTACACCTTC. Its translation: CASTFRTGENGYTF. The whole variable domain, filled in from reference TRBV5-1 and TRBJ1-2, reads KAGVTQTPRYLIKTRGQQVTLSCSPISGHRSVSWYQQTPGQGLQFLFEYFSETQRNKGNFPGRFSGRQFSNSRSEMNVSTLELGDSALYLCASTFRTGENGYTFGSGTRLTVV.